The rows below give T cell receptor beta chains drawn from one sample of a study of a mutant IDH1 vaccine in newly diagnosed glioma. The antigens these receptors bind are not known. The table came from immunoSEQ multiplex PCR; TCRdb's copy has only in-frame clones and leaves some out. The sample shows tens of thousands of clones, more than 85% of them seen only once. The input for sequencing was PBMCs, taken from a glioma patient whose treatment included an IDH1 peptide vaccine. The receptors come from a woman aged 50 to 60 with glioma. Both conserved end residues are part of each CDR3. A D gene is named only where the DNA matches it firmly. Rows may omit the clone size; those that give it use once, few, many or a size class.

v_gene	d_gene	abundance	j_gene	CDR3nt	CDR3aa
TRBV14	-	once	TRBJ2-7	TGTGCCAGCAGCCAAGAGAGTGGGCTCGCCTACGAGCAGTACTTC	CASSQESGLAYEQYF
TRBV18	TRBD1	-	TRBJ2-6	TGTGCCAGCTCGCTGATCATTCCGGGACAGGGGGACTCTGGGGCCAACGTCCTGACTTTC	CASSLIIPGQGDSGANVLTF
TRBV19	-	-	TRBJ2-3	TGTGCCAGTAGTATAGTGGGAGATAGGGCAGATACGCAGTATTTT	CASSIVGDRADTQYF
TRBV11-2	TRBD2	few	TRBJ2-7	TGTGCCAGCAGCTTAGATCAAGGACTAGCGAGTTCTTACGAGCAGTACTTC	CASSLDQGLASSYEQYF
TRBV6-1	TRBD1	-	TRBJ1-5	TGTGCCAGCAGTGGGGACAGGGGGCTAAAAAACAATCAGCCCCAGCATTTT	CASSGDRGLKNNQPQHF
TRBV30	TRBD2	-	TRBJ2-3	TGTGCCTGGACCATTGGACTAGCGGGTTACACAGATACGCAGTATTTT	CAWTIGLAGYTDTQYF
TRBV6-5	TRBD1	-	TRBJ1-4	TGTGCCAGCAGTATCGACAGGGTTAATGAAAAACTGTTTTTT	CASSIDRVNEKLFF
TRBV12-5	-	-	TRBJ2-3	TGTGCTAGTGGTTTTCGGGGGGCCTTCACAGATACGCAGTATTTT	CASGFRGAFTDTQYF
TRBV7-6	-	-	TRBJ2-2	TGTGCCAGCAGTCGCCTGGGAGGCAACACCGGGGAGCTGTTTTTT	CASSRLGGNTGELFF
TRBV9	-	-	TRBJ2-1	TGTGCCAGCAGCGGCGGTAGAGAGAGCTCCTACAATGAGCAGTTCTTC	CASSGGRESSYNEQFF
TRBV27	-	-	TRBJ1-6	TGTGCCAGCAGTTTCACCCCGGATCCGCTCAATTCACCCCTCCACTTT	CASSFTPDPLNSPLHF
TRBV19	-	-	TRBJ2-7	TGTGCCACCCAAGACACCACCAGATCCTACGAGCAGTACTTC	CATQDTTRSYEQYF
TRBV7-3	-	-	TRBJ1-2	TGTGCCAGCAGCTTAACAGGGAGTTACTATGGCTACACCTTC	CASSLTGSYYGYTF
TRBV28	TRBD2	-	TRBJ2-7	TGTGCCAGCAGTGATGCATCCACTAGCGGGGGCGAGCAGTACTTC	CASSDASTSGGEQYF
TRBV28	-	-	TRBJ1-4	TGTGCCAGCACCCTAGGACAGACTAATGAAAAACTGTTTTTT	CASTLGQTNEKLFF
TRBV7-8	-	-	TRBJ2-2	TGTGCCAGCACCCTTCCCCGGGACCCATTTGCCGGGGAGCTGTTTTTT	CASTLPRDPFAGELFF
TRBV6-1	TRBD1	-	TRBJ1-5	TGTGCCAGCAGTAGGGACAGTTCGGGGCCCCAGCATTTT	CASSRDSSGPQHF
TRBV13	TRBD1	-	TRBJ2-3	TGTGCCAGCAGCTTCGGACAGGGCACGGCGGGAGATACGCAGTATTTT	CASSFGQGTAGDTQYF
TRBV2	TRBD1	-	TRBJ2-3	TGTGCCAGCAGGACAGGGCAAGATACGCAGTATTTT	CASRTGQDTQYF
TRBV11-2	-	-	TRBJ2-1	TGTGCCAGCAGCCCCGGACCGGGGGCTGAGCAGTTCTTC	CASSPGPGAEQFF
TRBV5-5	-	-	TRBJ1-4	TGTGCCAGCAGCTTACAGGGAGATGAAAAACTGTTTTTT	CASSLQGDEKLFF
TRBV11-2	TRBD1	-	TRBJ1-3	TGTGCCAGCAGCTTGCAGGGGGCCGCAGGAAACACCATATATTTT	CASSLQGAAGNTIYF
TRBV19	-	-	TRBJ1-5	TGTGCCAGTACCAAGGCGGGGGAGGGTCAGCCCCAGCATTTT	CASTKAGEGQPQHF
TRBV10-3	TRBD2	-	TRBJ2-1	TGTGCCATCGAAATTCGGACTAGCGGGAGACATGAGCAGTTCTTC	CAIEIRTSGRHEQFF
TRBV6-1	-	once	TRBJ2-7	TGTGCCAGCAGTGAAGGCGGGACAGCCATCTACGAGCAGTACTTC	CASSEGGTAIYEQYF
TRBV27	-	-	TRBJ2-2	TGTGCCAGCAGTTTCTTGTTGACAGGAGCGAACACCGGGGAGCTGTTTTTT	CASSFLLTGANTGELFF
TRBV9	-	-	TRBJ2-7	TGTGCCAGCAGCCCTCACGGGGGTTCATGGCCCTACGAGCAGTACTTC	CASSPHGGSWPYEQYF
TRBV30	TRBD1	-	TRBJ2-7	TGTGCCTGGATCGCGACAGGGCGCTCCTACGAGCAGTACTTC	CAWIATGRSYEQYF
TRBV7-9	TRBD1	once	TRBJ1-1	TGTGCCAGCAGCCAAGCGGGACAGGGTGGAGAAGCTTTCTTT	CASSQAGQGGEAFF
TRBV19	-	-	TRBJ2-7	TGTGCCAGTAGTACCCGGGACGCCCGCACGGACGAGCAGTACTTC	CASSTRDARTDEQYF
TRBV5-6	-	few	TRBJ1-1	TGTGCCAGCAGCTTGTTAGTAGAGGGGAAGTTTTCTGAAGCTTTCTTT	CASSLLVEGKFSEAFF
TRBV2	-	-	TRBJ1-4	TGTGCCACCCTCGGACAGTTTAATGAAAAACTGTTTTTT	CATLGQFNEKLFF
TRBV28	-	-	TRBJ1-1	TGTGCCAGCAGGCCTACAACAGGCGGCGCTGAAGCTTTCTTT	CASRPTTGGAEAFF
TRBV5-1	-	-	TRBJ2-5	TGCGCCAGCAGGCTGAGCCCGAGGGAGACCCAGTACTTC	CASRLSPRETQYF
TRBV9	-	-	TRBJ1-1	TGTGCCAGCAGCGTTGCCCAGAACACTGAAGCTTTCTTT	CASSVAQNTEAFF
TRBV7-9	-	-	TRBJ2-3	TGTGCCAGCAGCGCCGCCGGGACTTACACAGATACGCAGTATTTT	CASSAAGTYTDTQYF
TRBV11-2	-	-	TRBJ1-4	TGTGCCAGCAGCTTAAATGAAAAACTGTTTTTT	CASSLNEKLFF
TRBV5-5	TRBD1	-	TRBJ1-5	TGTGCCAGCAGCCTGGACAGGGGCATAGGTCAGCCCCAGCATTTT	CASSLDRGIGQPQHF